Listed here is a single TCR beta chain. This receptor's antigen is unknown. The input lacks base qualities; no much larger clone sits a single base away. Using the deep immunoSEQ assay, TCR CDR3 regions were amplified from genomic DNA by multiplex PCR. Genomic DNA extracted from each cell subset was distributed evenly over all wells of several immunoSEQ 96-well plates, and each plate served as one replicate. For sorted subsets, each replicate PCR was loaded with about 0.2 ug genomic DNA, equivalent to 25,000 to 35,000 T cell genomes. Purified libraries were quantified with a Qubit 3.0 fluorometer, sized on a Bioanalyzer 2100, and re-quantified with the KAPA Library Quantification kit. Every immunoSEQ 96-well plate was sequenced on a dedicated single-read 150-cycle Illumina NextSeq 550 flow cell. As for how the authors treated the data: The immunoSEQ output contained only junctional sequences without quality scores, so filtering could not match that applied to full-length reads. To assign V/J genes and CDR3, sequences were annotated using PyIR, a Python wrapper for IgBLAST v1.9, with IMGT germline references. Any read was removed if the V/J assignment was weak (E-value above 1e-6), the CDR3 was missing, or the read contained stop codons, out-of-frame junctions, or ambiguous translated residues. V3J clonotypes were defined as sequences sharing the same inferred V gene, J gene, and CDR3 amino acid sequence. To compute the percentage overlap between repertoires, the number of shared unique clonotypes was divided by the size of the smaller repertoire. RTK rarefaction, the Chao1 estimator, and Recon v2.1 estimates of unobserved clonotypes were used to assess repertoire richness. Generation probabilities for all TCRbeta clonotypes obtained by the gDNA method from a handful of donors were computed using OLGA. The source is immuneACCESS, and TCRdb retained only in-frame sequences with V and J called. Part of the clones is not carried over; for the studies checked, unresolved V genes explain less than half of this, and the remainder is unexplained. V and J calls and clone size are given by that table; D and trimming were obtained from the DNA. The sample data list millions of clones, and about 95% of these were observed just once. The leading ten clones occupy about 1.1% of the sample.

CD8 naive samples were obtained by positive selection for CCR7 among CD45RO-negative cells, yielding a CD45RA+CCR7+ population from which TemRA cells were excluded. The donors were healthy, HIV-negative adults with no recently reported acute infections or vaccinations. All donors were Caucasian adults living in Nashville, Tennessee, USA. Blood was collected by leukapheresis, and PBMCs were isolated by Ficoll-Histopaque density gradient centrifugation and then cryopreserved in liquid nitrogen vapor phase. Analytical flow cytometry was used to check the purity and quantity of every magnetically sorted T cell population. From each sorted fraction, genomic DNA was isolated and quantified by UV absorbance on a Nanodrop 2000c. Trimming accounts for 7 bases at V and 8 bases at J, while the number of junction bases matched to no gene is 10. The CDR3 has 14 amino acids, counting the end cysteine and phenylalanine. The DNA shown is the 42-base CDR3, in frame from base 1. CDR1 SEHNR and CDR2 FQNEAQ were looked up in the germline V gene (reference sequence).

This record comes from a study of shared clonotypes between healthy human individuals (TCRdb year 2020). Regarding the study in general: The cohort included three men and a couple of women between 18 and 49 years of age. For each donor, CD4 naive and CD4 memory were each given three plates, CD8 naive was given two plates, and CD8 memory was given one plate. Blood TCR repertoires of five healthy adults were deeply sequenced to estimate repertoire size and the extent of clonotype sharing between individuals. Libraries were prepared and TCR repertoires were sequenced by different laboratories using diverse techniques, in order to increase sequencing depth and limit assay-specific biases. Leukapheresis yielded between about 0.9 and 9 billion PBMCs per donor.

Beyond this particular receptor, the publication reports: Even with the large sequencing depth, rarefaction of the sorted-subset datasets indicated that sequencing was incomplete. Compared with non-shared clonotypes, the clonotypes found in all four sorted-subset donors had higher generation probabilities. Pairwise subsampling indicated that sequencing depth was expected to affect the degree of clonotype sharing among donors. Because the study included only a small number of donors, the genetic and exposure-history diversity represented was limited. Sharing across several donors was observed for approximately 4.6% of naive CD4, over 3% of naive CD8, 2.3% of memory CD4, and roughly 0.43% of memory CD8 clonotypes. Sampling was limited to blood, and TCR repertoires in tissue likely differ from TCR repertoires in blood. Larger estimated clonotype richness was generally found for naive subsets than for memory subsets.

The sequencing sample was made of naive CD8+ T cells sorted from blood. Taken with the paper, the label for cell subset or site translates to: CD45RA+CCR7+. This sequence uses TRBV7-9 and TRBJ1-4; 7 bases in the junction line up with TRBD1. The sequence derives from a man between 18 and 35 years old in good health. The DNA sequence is TGTGCCAGCACCCAGGGGGAAGTAGACGAAAAACTGTTTTTT. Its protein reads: CASTQGEVDEKLFF. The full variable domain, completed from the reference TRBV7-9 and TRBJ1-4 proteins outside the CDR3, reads DTGVSQNPRHKITKRGQNVTFRCDPISEHNRLYWYRQTLGQGPEFLTYFQNEAQLEKSRLLSDRFSAERPKGSFSTLEIQRTEQGDSAMYLCASTQGEVDEKLFFGSGTQLSVL.